The clone carrying this T cell receptor beta chain was observed a few times. The data derive from a study of T-cell reconstitution after alpha-beta-depleted transplantation in children. Germline V gives CDR1 LGHDT, CDR2 YNNKEL (reference sequence). CDR3 length equals 16 residues. The trim removed 3 bases at V and 8 bases at J, leaving 11 bases unmatched. TCRbeta library construction was performed incorporating unique molecular identifiers. Via MiXCR, TCRdb re-called the PCR reads, giving one row per CDR3 protein. The data contain 330,000 or so distinct CDR3 sequences, approximately 10% of them singletons.

This TCR derives from a human donor who donated a stem cell graft to a child with acute lymphoblastic leukemia. The chain uses TRBV3-1 and TRBJ2-1; 9 nucleotides match TRBD2. Sequenced here: PBMCs from the stem cell graft donor, sampled from the stem cell graft. The CDR3 here is CASSQFGAGGRDEQFF. CDR3 coding DNA: TGTGCCAGCAGCCAGTTTGGAGCGGGAGGTCGCGATGAGCAGTTCTTC.